The clone carrying this T cell receptor (beta chain) was seen a single time. The data are from a study of control samples from healthy donors and cancer patients. V was pared by 3 bases and J by 0 bases, with 5 bases between. CDR1 and CDR2 (germline): SGHTA, FQGNSA. The CDR3 consists of 14 residues. Using immunoSEQ multiplex PCR, the repertoire was profiled, and TCRdb retains in-frame clones only, with some absent. Of about 83,000 clones listed, about nine tenths are singletons. V gene TRBV7-2 combines with J gene TRBJ1-4; the D is unclear. The sequencing sample was made of blood. The TCR sequence derives from a man aged 50-60 years in good health. The CDR3: CASSLRSTNEKLFF. As DNA, the CDR3 is TGTGCCAGCAGCTTGCGCTCAACTAATGAAAAACTGTTTTTT.